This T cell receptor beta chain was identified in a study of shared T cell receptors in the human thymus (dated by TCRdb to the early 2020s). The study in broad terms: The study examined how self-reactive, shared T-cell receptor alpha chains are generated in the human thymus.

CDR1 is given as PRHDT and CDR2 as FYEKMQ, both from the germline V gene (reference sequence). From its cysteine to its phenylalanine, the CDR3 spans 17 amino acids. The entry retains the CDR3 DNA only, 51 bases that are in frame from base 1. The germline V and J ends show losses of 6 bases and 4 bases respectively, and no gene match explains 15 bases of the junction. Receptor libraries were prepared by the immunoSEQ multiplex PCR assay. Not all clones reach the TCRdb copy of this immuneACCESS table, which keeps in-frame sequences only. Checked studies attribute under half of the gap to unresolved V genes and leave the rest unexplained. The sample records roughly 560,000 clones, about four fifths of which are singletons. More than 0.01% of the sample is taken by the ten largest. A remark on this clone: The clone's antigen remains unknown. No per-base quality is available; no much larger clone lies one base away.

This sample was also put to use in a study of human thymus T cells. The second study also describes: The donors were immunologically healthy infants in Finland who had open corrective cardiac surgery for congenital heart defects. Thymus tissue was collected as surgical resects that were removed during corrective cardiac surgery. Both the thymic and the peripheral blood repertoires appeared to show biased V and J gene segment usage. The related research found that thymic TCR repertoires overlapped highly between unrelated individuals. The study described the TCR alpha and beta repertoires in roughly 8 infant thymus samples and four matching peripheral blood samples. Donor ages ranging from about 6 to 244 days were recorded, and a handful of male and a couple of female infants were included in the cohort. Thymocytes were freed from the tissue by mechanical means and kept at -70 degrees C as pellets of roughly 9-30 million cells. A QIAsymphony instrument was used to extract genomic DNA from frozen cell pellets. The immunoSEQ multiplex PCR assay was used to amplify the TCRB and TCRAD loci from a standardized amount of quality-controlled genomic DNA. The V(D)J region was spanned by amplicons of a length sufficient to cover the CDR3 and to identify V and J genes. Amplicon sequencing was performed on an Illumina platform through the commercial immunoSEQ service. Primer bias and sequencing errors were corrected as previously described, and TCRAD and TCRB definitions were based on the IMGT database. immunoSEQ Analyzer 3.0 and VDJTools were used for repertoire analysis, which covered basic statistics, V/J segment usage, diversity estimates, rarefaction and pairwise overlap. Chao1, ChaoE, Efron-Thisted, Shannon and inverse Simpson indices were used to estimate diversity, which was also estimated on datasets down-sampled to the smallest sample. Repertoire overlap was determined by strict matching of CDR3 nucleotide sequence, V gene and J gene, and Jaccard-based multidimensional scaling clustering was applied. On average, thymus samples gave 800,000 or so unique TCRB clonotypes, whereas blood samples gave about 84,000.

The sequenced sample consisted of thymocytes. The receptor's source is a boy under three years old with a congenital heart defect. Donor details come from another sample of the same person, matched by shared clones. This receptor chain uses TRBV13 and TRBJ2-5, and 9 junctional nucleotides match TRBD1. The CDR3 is CASSIPGPGQGGETQYF. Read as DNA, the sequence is TGTGCCAGCAGTATCCCTGGACCGGGACAGGGTGGAGAGACCCAGTACTTC.